Below, one T cell receptor (beta chain) is given with its context. The data are from a study of blood T cell repertoires in COVID-19. In germline, CDR1 is MGHRA, CDR2 YSYEKL. Trimming removed 1 base from V and 7 bases from J, with 11 bases in between. This CDR3 comprises 15 residues. The table came from immunoSEQ multiplex PCR; TCRdb's copy has only in-frame clones and leaves some out. This table holds roughly 300,000 clones, 92% found once. The chain is built from TRBV4-1 and TRBJ1-6; perhaps TRBD1 as D (5 bases). The TCR was taken from a woman aged 25 to 39 who had recovered from COVID-19. The sequencing input was PBMCs or T cells enriched from blood (not recorded which). Written as DNA, the CDR3 is TGCGCCAGCAGCCAAGGAGGGGCGGGGAATTCACCCCTCCACTTT. This encodes CASSQGGAGNSPLHF.